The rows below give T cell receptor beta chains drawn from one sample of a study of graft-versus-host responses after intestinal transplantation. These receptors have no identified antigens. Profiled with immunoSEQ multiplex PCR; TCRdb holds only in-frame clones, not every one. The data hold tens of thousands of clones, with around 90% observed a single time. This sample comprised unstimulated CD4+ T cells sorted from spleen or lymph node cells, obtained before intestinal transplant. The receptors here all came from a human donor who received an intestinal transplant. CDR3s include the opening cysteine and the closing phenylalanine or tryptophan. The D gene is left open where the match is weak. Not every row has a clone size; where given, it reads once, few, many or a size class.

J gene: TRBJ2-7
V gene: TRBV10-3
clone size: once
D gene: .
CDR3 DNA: TGTGCCATCAGTGTAACGGACAACTCCTACGAGCAGTACTTC
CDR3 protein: CAISVTDNSYEQYF

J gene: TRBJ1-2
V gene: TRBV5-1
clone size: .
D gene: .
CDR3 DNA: TGCGCCAGCAGCTTGGTTGCGGGGGCGTATGGCTACACCTTC
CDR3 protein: CASSLVAGAYGYTF

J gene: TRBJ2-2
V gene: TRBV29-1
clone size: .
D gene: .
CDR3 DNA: TGCAGCGTGGGCCCTGGGGCAGGGTCCGGGGAGCTGTTTTTT
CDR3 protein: CSVGPGAGSGELFF

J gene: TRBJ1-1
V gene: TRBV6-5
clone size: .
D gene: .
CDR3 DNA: TGTGCCAGCAGTTACGACAGAAACACTGAAGCTTTCTTT
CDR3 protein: CASSYDRNTEAFF

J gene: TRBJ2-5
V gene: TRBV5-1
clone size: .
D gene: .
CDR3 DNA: TGCGCCAGCAGCGCAGGCGAGACCCAGTACTTC
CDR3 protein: CASSAGETQYF

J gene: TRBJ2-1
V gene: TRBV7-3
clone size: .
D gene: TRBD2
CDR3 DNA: TGTGCCAGCAGCTTAAGACCGACTAGCGGCCCTTACAATGAGCAGTTCTTC
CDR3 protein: CASSLRPTSGPYNEQFF

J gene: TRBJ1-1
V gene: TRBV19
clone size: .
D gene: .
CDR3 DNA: TGTGCCAGTAGTAGGGAGGGGAACACTGAAGCTTTCTTT
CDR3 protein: CASSREGNTEAFF

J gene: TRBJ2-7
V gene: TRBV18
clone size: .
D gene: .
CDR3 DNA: TGTGCCAGCTCACCTCCAGGGTCCCCCTCCTACGAGCAGTACTTC
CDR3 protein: CASSPPGSPSYEQYF

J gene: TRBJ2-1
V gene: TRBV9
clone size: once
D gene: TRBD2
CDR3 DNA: TGTGCCAGCAGCCTAACGACTAGCGGGGGCCTCTCCTACAATGAGCAGTTCTTC
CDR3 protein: CASSLTTSGGLSYNEQFF

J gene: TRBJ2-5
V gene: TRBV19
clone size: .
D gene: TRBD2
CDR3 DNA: TGTGCCAGTAGTAGGCAGGGAGGCGGGGGGGCTAGAGAGACCCAGTACTTC
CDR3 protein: CASSRQGGGGARETQYF

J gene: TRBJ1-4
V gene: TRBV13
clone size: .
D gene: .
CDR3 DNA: TGTGCCAGCAGCACTACTAGCCTGGGGAGATACGAAAAACTGTTTTTT
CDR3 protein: CASSTTSLGRYEKLFF

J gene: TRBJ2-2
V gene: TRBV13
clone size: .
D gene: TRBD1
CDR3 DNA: TGTGCCAGCAGTCGGGACAGGGCGAACACCGGGGAGCTGTTTTTT
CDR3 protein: CASSRDRANTGELFF

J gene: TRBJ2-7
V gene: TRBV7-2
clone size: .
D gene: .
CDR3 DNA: TGTGCCAGCAGCTTATTCTACTCCTACGAGCAGTACTTC
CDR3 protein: CASSLFYSYEQYF